Listed here are 14 T cell receptor beta chains from one sample, sequenced in a study of human T cells and chemical hapten exposure (dated by TCRdb to the early 2020s). Read against the paper, the sample's time point label means: pre-sensitization, week 0. The treatment or condition label corresponds to: therapeutic diphenylcyclopropenone sensitization with weekly scalp DPC. The library was built by means of RACE. These reads were obtained on a NextSeq 500. TCRdb cleaned the public reads at Q25 with fastp, built clones with MiXCR and kept in-frame beta chains. Duplicate CDR3 protein sequences are folded into a single record with the most common DNA and genes. In this sample the table shows 85,000 to 90,000 distinct CDR3 sequences, around 10% of which occur a single time. Roughly 3.5% of the sample is in the top ten clones. Sequenced material: whole blood, taken in connection with sensitization to the hapten diphenylcyclopropenone (DPC). The receptor source for this set is a woman between 40 and 55 years old with alopecia areata. Some clones in this sample may be carry-over from other donors' samples.

The gene calls are TRBV7-2 and TRBJ1-6; no firm D call. This CDR3 is built from 14 residues. V was shortened by 5 bases and J by 4 bases, with 9 bases between the two germline ends. The germline gives CDR1 SGHTA, CDR2 FQGNSA. CDR3 protein: CASSPPFYNSPLHF. CDR3 nucleotide sequence: TGTGCCAGCAGCCCCCCCTTTTATAATTCACCCCTCCACTTT.

CDR3 sequence reads: CASSPSPGRSQETQYF. In nucleotides, the CDR3 is TGTGCCAGTAGTCCGTCCCCGGGCAGGAGCCAAGAGACCCAGTACTTC. The V and J genes are TRBV19 and TRBJ2-5; unclear D gene. Trimming shortened V by 5 bases and J by 1 base, and 17 bases separated the two germline ends. This CDR3 is 16 amino acids long. Germline V gene lookup returns CDR1 LNHDA and CDR2 SQIVND (reference sequence).

This clonotype was observed at least ten times. This rearrangement joins TRBV19 to TRBJ2-3; 12 bases line up with TRBD2. CDR1 and CDR2 (germline): LNHDA, SQIVND (reference sequence). The CDR3 length is 14 residues. With 6 bases clipped from V and 5 bases from J, the junction kept 3 bases outside the gene matches. As DNA, the CDR3 is TGTGCCAGTAGAGAACTAGCGGGGGGAGATACGCAGTATTTT. As protein: CASRELAGGDTQYF.

There are many counts of this clonotype. This chain joins TRBV6-4 and TRBJ1-2, with TRBD1 matching over 9 bases. The ends lost 6 bases at V and 5 bases at J; junction bases unmatched: 10. The germline gives CDR1 MRHNA, CDR2 SNTAGT. The CDR3 length is 15 residues. CDR3 sequence: CASSRDRAIPYGYTF. The CDR3 DNA is TGTGCCAGCAGCAGGGACAGGGCGATACCTTATGGCTACACCTTC.

This clonotype was recorded only once. J is TRBJ2-6 and V is TRBV7-9; D is undetermined. Per the germline V gene, CDR1 is SEHNR and CDR2 is FQNEAQ (reference sequence). The CDR3 has 16 amino acids. V lost 5 bases, J lost 0 bases, and 11 bases lay in between. The CDR3 spells CASSPPGRSGANVLTF. The CDR3 nucleotides read TGTGCCAGCAGCCCACCTGGTCGCTCTGGGGCCAACGTCCTGACTTTC.

This clonotype came up many times. The V gene is TRBV20-1, the J gene TRBJ1-3; no firm D call. CDR3 length: 15 amino acids. CDR1 and CDR2 (germline): DFQATT, SNEGSKA (reference sequence). Trimming cost V 3 bases and J 0 bases, with 12 bases left between them. This CDR3 is CSARFPTGSGNTIYF. CDR3 sequence (DNA): TGCAGTGCTAGGTTCCCGACGGGCTCTGGAAACACCATATATTTT.

The gene calls are TRBV12-2 and TRBJ1-6. TRBV12-2 is reported as a pseudogene. The CDR3 totals 16 residues. Here the CDR3 DNA reads TGTGCAAGTCGTTTTTTAGACTCCTCCTATAATTCACCCCTCCACTTT. Its protein product is CASRFLDSSYNSPLHF.

V usage is TRBV9 and J usage is TRBJ1-6; D remains unclear. The germline gives CDR1 SGDLS, CDR2 YYNGEE. Trimming took 3 bases from V and 14 from J, leaving 9 bases between them. This CDR3 is 11 amino acids long. CDR3 sequence reads: CASSAGGTLHF. The CDR3 DNA sequence: TGTGCCAGCAGCGCGGGAGGAACCCTCCACTTT.

This clonotype was observed a few times. This rearrangement joins TRBV7-9 to TRBJ1-1; D unclear. V was clipped by 1 base and J by 7 bases, with 10 bases between them. This CDR3 has 13 amino acids. Germline V gives CDR1 SEHNR, CDR2 FQNEAQ (reference sequence). CDR3 in DNA: TGTGCCAGCAGCTTAGAAGTACTGGTTGAAGCTTTCTTT. It encodes CASSLEVLVEAFF.

This clonotype was counted many times. The chain employs TRBV7-2 and TRBJ1-2, with D possibly TRBD1 on 5 matching bases. The germline V gene has CDR1 SGHTA and CDR2 FQGNSA. This CDR3 is built from 14 residues. With 5 bases removed from V and 8 bases from J, the gap between germline ends came to 18 bases. The CDR3 DNA follows: TGTGCCAGCAGCAAGTGGCAGGGAGGGACCGGCTACACCTTC. Translating it yields CASSKWQGGTGYTF.

Many counts were recorded for this clonotype. The J gene is TRBJ2-2, the V gene TRBV27; D remains ambiguous. V gave up 3 bases and J gave up 6 bases, with 5 bases separating them. Germline values: CDR1 MNHEY, CDR2 SMNVEV (reference sequence). There are 12 residues in the CDR3. DNA for the CDR3: TGTGCCAGCAGTTTTACGGCCGGGGAGCTGTTTTTT. Amino acids: CASSFTAGELFF.

This clonotype was found a few times. The V gene is TRBV7-2, the J gene TRBJ2-2; perhaps D is TRBD1 or TRBD2 (6 bases each). Germline assignment: CDR1 SGHTA and CDR2 FQGNSA. Deletions cut 3 bases from V and 4 bases from J, with 12 bases between. The CDR3 sequence is 15 residues long. CDR3 nucleotide sequence: TGTGCCAGCAGCTTGGGGGGCAGAGGCACCGGGGAGCTGTTTTTT. Amino acids: CASSLGGRGTGELFF.

This clonotype was picked up a small number of times. The rearrangement links TRBV6-6 to TRBJ2-5; 11 bases map to TRBD2. This CDR3 is 13 amino acids long. The junction had 5 bases not matched to a gene; V was cut back by 6 bases and J by 8 bases. Germline V CDR1 and CDR2: MNHNY, SVGAGI (reference sequence). CDR3 sequence reads: CASRLAGEYTQYF. In DNA form, the CDR3 reads TGTGCCAGCAGACTAGCGGGGGAATACACCCAGTACTTC.

This clonotype appeared many times. V is TRBV12-3 or TRBV12-4 and J is TRBJ2-5; D is unresolved. CDR3 length: 11 amino acids. The ends were cut back, 3 bases at V and 5 bases at J, with 4 bases in the middle. The CDR3 sequence is CASSLTETQYF. CDR3 nucleotides: TGTGCCAGCAGTTTGACGGAGACCCAGTACTTC.